This is a list of T cell receptor beta chains from one sample in a study of cytomegalovirus exposure and HLA in healthy donors. Sequencing was performed with immunoSEQ multiplex PCR; in TCRdb, only in-frame clones are kept and a portion is missing. The table has approximately 110,000 clones, over 60% seen once. Sequenced input: PBMCs. The receptors originated from a female donor in good health and CMV-seropositive. CDR3s include the opening cysteine and the closing phenylalanine or tryptophan. The D gene is left open where the match is weak. Size tells how often a clone was seen (once, few, many) or the class of an expanded clone, and some rows leave it out.

- | TRBJ2-5 | TRBV28 | 16 | TRBD2 | TGTGCCAGCACCCCCGCCAGTGAGCGGGAACAAGAGACCCAGTACTTC | CASTPASEREQETQYF
- | TRBJ2-1 | TRBV12-5 | 14 | - | TGTGCTAGTGGTTTGGTTCCTGTCTACAATGAGCAGTTCTTC | CASGLVPVYNEQFF
- | TRBJ2-2 | TRBV7-6 | 12 | - | TGTGCCAGCAGTTTTCTGAGCGGGGAGCTGTTTTTT | CASSFLSGELFF
- | TRBJ2-2 | TRBV11-3 | 14 | - | TGTGCCAGCAAAGGCGGGGTAAACACCGGGGAGCTGTTTTTT | CASKGGVNTGELFF
once | TRBJ1-6 | TRBV14 | 16 | TRBD1 | TGTGCCAGCAGCCTATTACCGGGACAGGGGGGTTCACCCCTCCACTTT | CASSLLPGQGGSPLHF
few | TRBJ2-3 | TRBV7-3 | 17 | - | TGTGCCAGCAGCTTAGGTTTAACGCGGGGGCGTTCAGATACGCAGTATTTT | CASSLGLTRGRSDTQYF
- | TRBJ1-5 | TRBV28 | 15 | - | TGTGCCAGCAGCCCCCGGAGGGGCCCACATCAGCCCCAGCATTTT | CASSPRRGPHQPQHF
- | TRBJ2-1 | TRBV4-1 | 17 | TRBD2 | TGCGCCAGCAGCCAAGTTCCTCCGGGGGGCTCCTACAATGAGCAGTTCTTC | CASSQVPPGGSYNEQFF
- | TRBJ1-1 | TRBV20-1 | 11 | - | TGCAGTGCTAGAAACCGGCGAGGAGCTTTCTTT | CSARNRRGAFF
few | TRBJ1-1 | TRBV6-5 | 14 | - | TGTGCCAGCAGTTACCCCGGGGGTGGAACTGAAGCTTTCTTT | CASSYPGGGTEAFF
- | TRBJ1-1 | TRBV21-1 | 15 | - | TGTGCCAGCAGCAAAGAGGCCAGGGGGATCACTGAAGCTTTCTTT | CASSKEARGITEAFF
once | TRBJ2-1 | TRBV30 | 13 | TRBD2 | TGTGCCACTGCTAGCGGGGGGTCATATGAGCAGTTCTTC | CATASGGSYEQFF
few | TRBJ1-4 | TRBV7-2 | 14 | - | TGTGCCAGCAGCTTAAGCAGGGCAAGGGAAAAACTGTTTTTT | CASSLSRAREKLFF
once | TRBJ1-2 | TRBV7-2 | 14 | TRBD1 | TGTGCCAGCAGCGCGGGACAGGGGGCAGGGGGCTACACCTTC | CASSAGQGAGGYTF
- | TRBJ2-1 | TRBV19 | 16 | - | TGTGCCAGTAGTTCCCTCGGTCACGGGTTGGTAGATGAGCAGTTCTTC | CASSSLGHGLVDEQFF
- | TRBJ1-2 | TRBV6-6 | 13 | - | TGTGCCAGCAGCCCAGGGGATATTGGAGGCTACACCTTC | CASSPGDIGGYTF
- | TRBJ1-2 | TRBV7-8 | 16 | TRBD1 | TGTGCCAGCAGCTTAACATTTGGAGACAGGGCGCCTGGCTACACCTTC | CASSLTFGDRAPGYTF
- | TRBJ1-4 | TRBV7-8 | 14 | TRBD1 | TGTGCCAGCAGCCCCGGGACAGTCGAAGAAAAACTGTTTTTT | CASSPGTVEEKLFF
- | TRBJ2-3 | TRBV7-9 | 16 | - | TGTTCCATCCAGCCGGGTTCCTCCTTTAGCACAGATACGCAGTATTTT | CSIQPGSSFSTDTQYF
few | TRBJ2-7 | TRBV28 | 14 | TRBD1 | TGTGCCAGCAGAAGAGGACAGGGAAAGAACGAGCAGTACTTC | CASRRGQGKNEQYF
- | TRBJ2-3 | TRBV11-2 | 15 | TRBD2 | TGTGCCAGCGGCTTGGTTGGACTAGCGAGAGATACGCAGTATTTT | CASGLVGLARDTQYF
few | TRBJ2-3 | TRBV4-1 | 14 | TRBD1 | TGCGCCAGCAGCCAAGGACAGGGAGTCGATACGCAGTATTTT | CASSQGQGVDTQYF